This entry lists 30 T cell receptor beta chains sequenced from one sample in a study of technical replicates of blood from a few donors. Sequencing was performed with immunoSEQ multiplex PCR; in TCRdb, only in-frame clones are kept and a portion is missing. The sample holds tens of thousands of clones, roughly 95% seen once. The sequenced material came from PBMCs. Receptors were obtained from a human donor in good health. Some clones in this sample may be carry-over from other donors' samples.

This chain links TRBV11-3 with TRBJ1-1; a possible D gene is TRBD1 (6 bases). V gave up 4 bases and J gave up 11 bases, with 17 bases separating them. The length of the CDR3 is 13 residues. Per the germline V gene, CDR1 is SGHNT and CDR2 is YENEEA. The CDR3 sequence is CASSSTGGGSAFF. CDR3 in DNA: TGTGCCAGCAGCTCGACGGGGGGCGGGTCGGCTTTCTTT.

CDR3 DNA: TGTGCCAGCAGCCAGCGGGTAATCACGCAGTATTTT. This encodes CASSQRVITQYF. The chain links TRBV4-2 to TRBJ2-3; D might be TRBD2 (5 bases). Germline V gene data show CDR1 as LGHNA and CDR2 as YNFKEQ. Trimming removed 3 bases from V and 9 bases from J, with 10 bases in between. CDR3 length: 12 amino acids.

This clone was seen only once. The chain joins TRBV4-2 to TRBJ1-6; unclear D gene. V was pared by 0 bases and J by 0 bases, with 9 bases between. Germline-derived CDR1 and CDR2 are LGHNA and YNFKEQ. CDR3 length: 17 residues. CDR3 protein: CASSQEYRSSYNSPLHF. CDR3 coding DNA: TGTGCCAGCAGCCAAGAATACAGAAGCTCCTATAATTCACCCCTCCACTTT.

By sample fraction, this clone is medium-sized. J is TRBJ2-3 and V is TRBV7-2; unclear D gene. CDR1 SGHTA and CDR2 FQGNSA come from the germline V gene. Between the trimmed V and J ends, which lost 5 bases and 3 bases, there was a span of 3 bases. The CDR3 length is 11 residues. The CDR3 sequence is CASSVTDTQYF. The CDR3 region has the DNA TGTGCCAGCAGCGTAACAGATACGCAGTATTTT.

This rearrangement joins TRBV5-3 to TRBJ2-7; 8 bases match TRBD2. TRBV5-3 is placed among ORFs of uncertain function. The CDR3 length is 18 residues. After removal of 3 bases from V and 3 bases from J, the junction contained 17 bases not matched to a gene. CDR3 loop: CARSSRWGPLTSDYEQYF. CDR3 DNA sequence: TGTGCCAGAAGCTCGAGATGGGGGCCGCTGACTAGCGACTACGAGCAGTACTTC.

This rearrangement joins TRBV5-5 to TRBJ1-1; D is unclear. This CDR3 spans 12 amino acids. The V end was cut by 6 bases, the J end by 4 bases, with 10 bases between. Germline loops: CDR1 SGHKS, CDR2 YYEKEE (reference sequence). The CDR3: CASTGVSTEAFF. The CDR3 DNA sequence: TGTGCCAGCACCGGGGTGAGCACTGAAGCTTTCTTT.

This clone was recorded once. This chain joins TRBV7-9 and TRBJ2-5; no clear D. Germline V lookup: CDR1 SEHNR, CDR2 FQNEAQ (reference sequence). The ends were cut back, 3 bases at V and 5 bases at J, with 4 bases in the middle. The CDR3 spans 11 residues. The DNA for the CDR3 is TGTGCCAGCAGCTTTATCGAGACCCAGTACTTC. It encodes CASSFIETQYF. The full variable domain, in which reference TRBV7-9 and TRBJ2-5 provide the parts outside the CDR3, is DTGVSQNPRHKITKRGQNVTFRCDPISEHNRLYWYRQTLGQGPEFLTYFQNEAQLEKSRLLSDRFSAERPKGSFSTLEIQRTEQGDSAMYLCASSFIETQYFGPGTRLLVL.

The V call is TRBV30, the J call TRBJ1-6; weak D call: TRBD1 (6 bases). The CDR3 length is 17 residues. Germline CDR1 and CDR2: GTSNPN and SVGIG (reference sequence). The V end was cut by 2 bases, the J end by 0 bases, with 14 bases between. DNA of the CDR3: TGTGCCTGGAGTCCACGGACAGCCCGCTCCTATAATTCACCCCTCCACTTT. Amino acid sequence: CAWSPRTARSYNSPLHF.

This clone was found once. The V call is TRBV5-1, the J call TRBJ2-3, with 10 bases matching TRBD2. Germline loops: CDR1 SGHRS, CDR2 YFSETQ. V lost 4 bases to trimming and J lost 3 bases; unmatched junction nucleotides: 5. The CDR3 is 15 amino acids. In DNA, the CDR3 is TGCGCCAGCAGCCTCCAGCGGGAGGGAACAGATACGCAGTATTTT. Residues: CASSLQREGTDTQYF.

This clone came up a few times. The rearrangement joins TRBV6-5 to TRBJ1-4, with TRBD1 matching 9 bases. The germline V gene encodes CDR1 MNHEY and CDR2 SVGAGI. Trimming removed 4 bases from V and 14 bases from J; junction bases left unmatched: 11. The CDR3 length is 14 residues. CDR3 DNA: TGTGCCAGCAGTTCGGACAGGGGACCTCTTGGGCTGTTTTTT. It codes for CASSSDRGPLGLFF.

Here the CDR3 reads CAISESGGNQPQHF. The DNA for the CDR3 is TGTGCCATCAGTGAGTCGGGGGGAAACCAGCCCCAGCATTTT. The chain has TRBV10-3 and TRBJ1-5; TRBD1 might be the D (5 bases). Trimming removed 0 bases from V and 7 bases from J, with 10 bases in between. The CDR3 length is 14 residues. Germline V CDR1 and CDR2: ENHRY, SYGVKD.

The chain joins TRBV7-2 to TRBJ1-1; 9 bases are a match to TRBD1. The germline CDR1 and CDR2 sequences are SGHTA and FQGNSA. The CDR3 has 16 amino acids. V lost 5 bases and J lost 4; bases outside the gene matches: 11. CDR3 nucleotides: TGTGCCAGCAGCCTCAACAGGGGGCTGAGAGTCACTGAAGCTTTCTTT. Translated: CASSLNRGLRVTEAFF.

This clone was found once. V gene TRBV27 combines with J gene TRBJ1-6; no firm D call. The V end lost 6 bases, the J end lost 0 bases, and 3 bases lay between the germline ends. The germline V gene has CDR1 MNHEY and CDR2 SMNVEV (reference sequence). CDR3 size: 13 residues. The CDR3 DNA sequence: TGTGCCAGCAGGAGCTCCTATAATTCACCCCTCCACTTT. This encodes CASRSSYNSPLHF.

This clone has just one count. This chain connects TRBV5-4 to TRBJ2-2; a possible D gene is TRBD1 (7 bases). Per germline, CDR1 SGHNT and CDR2 YYREEE (reference sequence). The V gene lost 4 bases and the J gene lost 4 bases, with 23 bases spanning the gap. The CDR3 spans 18 residues. CDR3 region: CASSTRQPGGAGTGELFF. DNA for the CDR3: TGTGCCAGCAGCACCAGGCAGCCAGGGGGAGCGGGCACCGGGGAGCTGTTTTTT.

This sequence joins TRBV2 and TRBJ1-5; 7 bases line up with TRBD1. The CDR3 is 13 residues long. CDR1 SNHLY and CDR2 FYNNEI come from the germline V gene. Unmatched junction bases numbered 8, after V lost 8 bases and J lost 7 bases. The CDR3 DNA reads TGTGCCAGCGGCCGGGACAGCGGGCAGCCCCAGCATTTT. Translated: CASGRDSGQPQHF.

CDR3 in amino acids: CASSTQGFSTNEKLFF. The CDR3 DNA reads TGCGCCAGCAGCACTCAGGGTTTCTCGACTAATGAAAAACTGTTTTTT. This chain connects TRBV5-1 to TRBJ1-4, with TRBD1 as a possible D gene (5 bases). Trimming shortened V by 4 bases and J by 2 bases, and 15 bases separated the two germline ends. CDR3 length: 16 amino acids. Germline V gene sequence: CDR1 SGHRS, CDR2 YFSETQ.

This clone was found once. V usage is TRBV18 and J usage is TRBJ2-1; no firm D call. Per germline, CDR1 KGHSH and CDR2 LQKENI. V was cut by 0 bases and J by 7 bases, with 7 bases left in between. CDR3 length equals 13 residues. The CDR3 nucleotides read TGTGCCAGCTCACCACCGGCCGGGAATGAGCAGTTCTTC. Translation gives CASSPPAGNEQFF.

The V and J genes are TRBV7-9 and TRBJ1-2; a possible D gene is TRBD1 (6 bases). Trimming took 7 bases from V and 3 from J, leaving 9 bases between them. CDR1 SEHNR and CDR2 FQNEAQ come from the germline V gene (reference sequence). The CDR3 has 12 amino acids. Here the CDR3 reads CASTGTHYGYTF. CDR3 DNA: TGTGCCAGCACCGGGACACACTATGGCTACACCTTC.

The chain combines TRBV18 with TRBJ2-7; 11 nucleotides line up with TRBD2. V shed 6 bases, J shed 7 bases, and the junction held 11 bases outside the gene matches. The CDR3 extends over 15 amino acids. Germline assignment: CDR1 KGHSH and CDR2 LQKENI. CDR3 DNA sequence: TGTGCCAGCTCTCAACTCCTAGCGGGGGGAGGTGAGCAGTACTTC. Its protein product is CASSQLLAGGGEQYF.

The genes are TRBV5-1 and TRBJ1-4; 10 bases align to TRBD1. The V segment lost 4 bases and the J segment 4 bases; nucleotides outside the gene matches: 10. In germline, CDR1 is SGHRS, CDR2 YFSETQ. The CDR3 length is 17 residues. CDR3 region: CASSRTGTGEFNEKLFF. CDR3 nucleotides: TGCGCCAGCAGCCGAACCGGGACAGGGGAATTTAATGAAAAACTGTTTTTT.

V is TRBV7-2 and J is TRBJ1-1, with 7 bases lining up with TRBD1. The germline V gene has CDR1 SGHTA and CDR2 FQGNSA. V lost 4 bases to trimming and J lost 1 base; unmatched junction nucleotides: 6. The CDR3 has 15 amino acids. CDR3 region: CASSWKGAANTEAFF. As DNA, the CDR3 is TGTGCCAGCAGCTGGAAGGGGGCGGCGAACACTGAAGCTTTCTTT. The complete variable domain, with remaining parts taken from reference TRBV7-2 and TRBJ1-1, reads GAGVSQSPSNKVTEKGKDVELRCDPISGHTALYWYRQSLGQGLEFLIYFQGNSAPDKSGLPSDRFSAERTGGSVSTLTIQRTQQEDSAVYLCASSWKGAANTEAFFGQGTRLTVV.

As for this clone: A far larger clone is only one base removed, so a read error is likely. Other nucleotide sequences in the sample specify the same CDR3. The J gene is TRBJ2-1, the V gene TRBV5-1, with 10 positions matching TRBD2. CDR1 and CDR2 from the germline V gene are SGHRS and YFSETQ. The CDR3 runs 14 residues. The trim removed 4 bases at V and 4 bases at J, leaving 2 bases unmatched. The CDR3 sequence is CASSPSGGYNEQFF. The CDR3, as DNA: TGCGCCAGCAGCCCTAGCGGGGGATACAATGAGCAGTTCTTC. The whole variable domain, remainder taken from reference TRBV5-1 and TRBJ2-1, is KAGVTQTPRYLIKTRGQQVTLSCSPISGHRSVSWYQQTPGQGLQFLFEYFSETQRNKGNFPGRFSGRQFSNSRSEMNVSTLELGDSALYLCASSPSGGYNEQFFGPGTRLTVL.

This chain connects TRBV13 to TRBJ2-7, with D perhaps TRBD1 (6 bases). V lost 4 bases and J lost 9, with 19 bases in between. CDR3 size: 14 residues. Germline CDR1 and CDR2: PRHDT and FYEKMQ (reference sequence). This chain's CDR3 is CASSYGQKSLRQYF. The CDR3 DNA reads TGTGCCAGCAGCTACGGACAGAAGAGCTTGCGGCAGTACTTC.

V usage is TRBV7-3 and J usage is TRBJ1-2, with TRBD1 matching 7 bases. From germline, CDR1 is SGHTA and CDR2 FQGTGA. With 2 bases clipped from V and 3 bases from J, the junction kept 6 bases outside the gene matches. The CDR3 contains 15 residues. CDR3 sequence (DNA): TGTGCCAGCAGCTTATATGCCGGGACAGACTATGGCTACACCTTC. Protein sequence: CASSLYAGTDYGYTF.

This chain joins TRBV19 and TRBJ2-1, with TRBD1 matching 7 bases. CDR3 length equals 17 residues. Germline CDR1 is LNHDA and CDR2 is SQIVND (reference sequence). The ends lost 2 bases at V and 2 bases at J; junction bases unmatched: 9. The CDR3 loop reads CASSISSDRVPYNEQFF. The CDR3 coding sequence is TGTGCCAGTAGTATATCGTCTGACAGGGTTCCCTACAATGAGCAGTTCTTC.

The chain combines TRBV4-1 with TRBJ2-3; 7 bases are a match to TRBD2. The CDR3 loop spans 16 amino acids. The J segment lost 7 bases and the V segment lost 2 bases, leaving 12 bases of the junction unmatched. Germline CDR1 and CDR2: MGHRA and YSYEKL. The CDR3 region is CASSQIVTGGGNTQYF. For the CDR3, the DNA is TGCGCCAGCAGCCAAATCGTAACGGGGGGAGGAAATACGCAGTATTTT.

The genes are TRBV19 and TRBJ2-2; TRBD1 is a possible D gene (5 bases). V lost 4 bases and J 6 bases, leaving 9 bases between the germline ends. Germline V CDR1 and CDR2: LNHDA, SQIVND (reference sequence). The length of the CDR3 is 13 residues. Here the CDR3 DNA reads TGTGCCAGTAGTACGACAGTACCCGGGGAGCTGTTTTTT. Residues: CASSTTVPGELFF.

The rearrangement links TRBV19 to TRBJ1-5; weak D call: TRBD1 (6 bases). Germline V CDR1 and CDR2: LNHDA, SQIVND (reference sequence). CDR3 length equals 14 residues. V lost 7 bases and J 4 bases, leaving 14 bases between the germline ends. CDR3 coding DNA: TGTGCCAGTACCACTACAGGGATGAATCAGCCCCAGCATTTT. It translates to CASTTTGMNQPQHF.

As concerns this clone: The sample holds other DNA sequences that translate to the same CDR3. DNA of the CDR3: TGTGCCAGCAGCTTAGTACCGGGGGGGTACGAGCAGTACTTC. Translated, it gives CASSLVPGGYEQYF. This chain connects TRBV7-2 to TRBJ2-7, with 8 bases fitting TRBD2. The ends lost 1 base at V and 4 bases at J; junction bases unmatched: 3. Germline CDR1 reads SGHTA; CDR2 reads FQGNSA. There are 14 residues in the CDR3.

V is TRBV15 and J is TRBJ2-7, with 11 bases matching TRBD2. The CDR3 extends over 14 amino acids. Trimming removed 0 bases from V and 5 bases from J; junction bases left unmatched: 0. The V gene's germline CDR1 is LNHNV and CDR2 YYDKDF (reference sequence). The CDR3 reads CATSRELAGDEQYF. CDR3 nucleotide sequence: TGTGCCACCAGCAGAGAACTAGCGGGAGACGAGCAGTACTTC.